The table lists the clone carrying this TCR beta chain with a count of one. Generated by immunoSEQ multiplex PCR, the TCRdb table keeps only in-frame clones and is missing some. The sample has some 270,000 clones; 84% are singletons. With 5 bases clipped from V and 4 bases from J, the junction kept 8 bases outside the gene matches. This CDR3 comprises 14 residues. CDR1 is LNHDA and CDR2 is SQIVND in the germline V gene (reference sequence). The data derive from a study of blood T cell repertoires in COVID-19. The V and J genes are TRBV19 and TRBJ2-7; TRBD2 agrees at 7 bases. The sample was peripheral blood. This clonotype originated in a woman in her thirties or forties who had recovered from COVID-19. Here the CDR3 reads CASSFMGGEYEQYF. The DNA for the CDR3 is TGTGCCAGTAGTTTCATGGGGGGGGAATACGAGCAGTACTTC.